Given below is one T cell receptor beta chain in context. Antigen: not known. The study ran its PCR with 60 Vbeta and 13 Jbeta primers. The assay was immunoSEQ multiplex PCR, and TCRdb's table has in-frame clones only and misses some. This sample carries under 200,000 clones, about 77% of them seen once, and the ten largest clones take approximately 1.3%. The data originate from a study of cytomegalovirus exposure and HLA in healthy donors. Regarding the study as a whole: When a later analysis compared HLA-associated TCR beta chains with equally common others, the HLA-associated chains turned out to be more clonally expanded and to have lower generation probabilities. Later analysis identified several of the most significant clusters that appeared linked to common viral pathogens.

V lost 4 bases and J 5 bases, leaving 6 bases between the germline ends. Germline V gene sequence: CDR1 MGHDK, CDR2 SYGVNS. The CDR3 loop spans 13 amino acids. This receptor was obtained from a man aged 25-40 years in good health and CMV-seronegative. Sequencing input: PBMCs. V and J are TRBV25-1 and TRBJ1-6; D is unclear. CDR3: CASSGENNSPLHF. Here the CDR3 DNA reads TGTGCCAGCAGTGGAGAAAATAATTCACCCCTCCACTTT.